A single sample gave rise to the 17 T cell receptor beta chains below, sequenced in a study of blood T cell repertoires in COVID-19. Sequenced by immunoSEQ multiplex PCR; TCRdb stores in-frame clones only, minus some. Of some 120,000 clones listed, around 77% are singletons. The material sequenced was peripheral blood. The receptors stem from a human donor in a cohort sampled during active COVID-19.

The chain couples TRBV5-4 to TRBJ1-6; TRBD1 aligns across 10 bases. The CDR3 is made up of 16 amino acids. CDR1 and CDR2 from the germline V gene are SGHNT and YYREEE (reference sequence). The CDR3: CVTGSVGTGDSSPLHF. CDR3 nucleotide sequence: TGTGTCACAGGATCCGTTGGGACAGGGGATAGCTCACCCCTCCACTTT.

The chain joins TRBV28 to TRBJ1-6, with D possibly matching TRBD1 (6 bases). CDR1 and CDR2 (germline): MDHEN, SYDVKM. This CDR3 has 14 amino acids. Trimming stripped 6 bases from V and 7 bases from J, with 13 bases between. CDR3 DNA: TGTGCCAGCAGCGTTAGGACAGCAAATTCACCCCTCCACTTT. Translating gives CASSVRTANSPLHF.

The chain uses TRBV18 and TRBJ2-2; tentative D call: TRBD2 (6 bases). With 3 bases removed from V and 6 bases from J, the gap between germline ends came to 17 bases. Germline V gene data show CDR1 as KGHSH and CDR2 as LQKENI. CDR3 length: 16 residues. CDR3 sequence (DNA): TGTGCCAGCTCACCCGGAGGGGACGCTTTTGCCGGGGAGCTGTTTTTT. The encoded protein is CASSPGGDAFAGELFF.

J is TRBJ2-7 and V is TRBV2; a possible D gene is TRBD2 (6 bases). V was cut by 6 bases and J by 5 bases, with 14 bases left in between. Per the germline V gene, CDR1 is SNHLY and CDR2 is FYNNEI. The length of the CDR3 is 13 residues. DNA for the CDR3: TGTGCCAGCAGAACCGGGACTCAGGACGAGCAGTACTTC. Amino acids: CASRTGTQDEQYF.

The V gene is TRBV18, the J gene TRBJ2-1, with TRBD2 matching over 10 bases. There are 15 residues in the CDR3. Germline lookup yields CDR1 KGHSH and CDR2 LQKENI. V lost 5 bases, J lost 6 bases, and 7 bases stayed unmatched. The CDR3, as DNA: TGTGCCAGCTCAACAAGCGGGGGGGCGGTCAATGAGCAGTTCTTC. Amino acids: CASSTSGGAVNEQFF.

The rearrangement uses TRBV2 and TRBJ1-4, with D maybe TRBD1 (5 bases). V shed 6 bases and J shed 3 bases, with 11 bases lying between them. The CDR3 runs 14 residues. Germline V gene data show CDR1 as SNHLY and CDR2 as FYNNEI. CDR3 sequence reads: CASRSGWPNEKLFF. The CDR3 DNA reads as TGTGCCAGCAGGTCAGGGTGGCCTAATGAAAAACTGTTTTTT.

This chain links TRBV5-8 with TRBJ1-1; perhaps TRBD1 as D (5 bases). This CDR3 comprises 14 residues. Trimming removed 1 base from V and 7 bases from J, with 14 bases in between. CDR1 SGHTS and CDR2 YDEGEE come from the germline V gene. As DNA, the CDR3 is TGTGCCAGCAGCTTGTGGCAGGGCCCGGTTGAAGCTTTCTTT. Translated, it gives CASSLWQGPVEAFF.

V usage is TRBV5-1 and J usage is TRBJ2-2; 11 nucleotides line up with TRBD2. There are 18 residues in the CDR3. J lost 4 bases, V lost 2 bases, and 10 bases had no gene match. CDR1 is SGHRS, CDR2 YFSETQ, per germline. CDR3 nucleotide sequence: TGCGCCAGCAGCTTACTAGCGGGGGCCCTCGCCCGCACCGGGGAGCTGTTTTTT. Translated: CASSLLAGALARTGELFF.

The DNA of the CDR3 is TGTGCCAGCAGCCAGAGCGGGGGGGCCGTGGAGCTGTTTTTT. It translates to CASSQSGGAVELFF. The genes are TRBV4-2 and TRBJ2-2; 10 bases agree with TRBD2. Germline V gene lookup returns CDR1 LGHNA and CDR2 YNFKEQ. J gave up 10 bases and V 3 bases, and 5 bases lay outside the gene matches. The CDR3 is 14 residues long.

The table lists this clone with a few counts. A read error may produce the germline difference seen at one junction end. CDR3 sequence (DNA): TGTGCCAGCAGGGAAGGGAGACAGCGCCAATATGGCTACACCTTC. It is translated as CASREGRQRQYGYTF. This chain connects TRBV6-1 to TRBJ1-2; D might be TRBD1 (5 bases). This CDR3 has 15 residues. Per germline, CDR1 MNHNS and CDR2 SASEGT.

This chain joins TRBV28 and TRBJ1-1, with 7 bases fitting TRBD1. Trimming at V came to 2 bases and at J to 4 bases, leaving 7 bases not matched to a gene. This CDR3 has 15 amino acids. Germline V gene lookup returns CDR1 MDHEN and CDR2 SYDVKM. The CDR3 DNA follows: TGTGCCAGCAGTTTAGCCGACAGGGTGGTCACTGAAGCTTTCTTT. It specifies CASSLADRVVTEAFF.

The chain uses TRBV3-1 (or the pseudogene TRBV3-2) and TRBJ2-7; 9 positions agree with TRBD2. Germline V gene data show CDR1 as LGHDT and CDR2 as YNNKEL (reference sequence). V was pared by 2 bases and J by 3 bases, with 8 bases of the junction left unmatched. The CDR3 extends over 16 amino acids. CDR3 in DNA: TGTGCCAGCAGCCAATTAGGGACTAGCCCGCGCTACGAGCAGTACTTC. It is translated as CASSQLGTSPRYEQYF.

The J gene is TRBJ2-6, the V gene TRBV3-1 (or the pseudogene TRBV3-2); D unclear. The length of the CDR3 is 15 residues. Germline loops: CDR1 LGHDT, CDR2 YNNKEL (reference sequence). V was pared by 0 bases and J by 1 base, with 4 bases between. CDR3 residues: CASSQDPSGANVLTF. DNA of the CDR3: TGTGCCAGCAGCCAAGACCCATCTGGGGCCAACGTCCTGACTTTC.

The V gene is TRBV5-1, the J gene TRBJ1-4; D may be TRBD1 (5 bases). Trimming removed 4 bases from V and 8 bases from J, with 18 bases in between. The germline V gene has CDR1 SGHRS and CDR2 YFSETQ. CDR3 length: 15 amino acids. Here the CDR3 DNA reads TGCGCCAGCAGCCCCCTTAGCGGGGGGAGCGAAAAACTGTTTTTT. It is translated as CASSPLSGGSEKLFF.

V gene TRBV13 combines with J gene TRBJ2-7, with D perhaps TRBD1 (5 bases). Per germline, CDR1 PRHDT and CDR2 FYEKMQ (reference sequence). Trimming removed 2 bases at V and 5 bases at J, with 13 bases between. CDR3 size: 14 residues. CDR3 bases: TGTGCCAGCAGCTTACAGGGAAATGTCGACGAGCAGTACTTC. This sequence encodes CASSLQGNVDEQYF.

This sequence joins TRBV29-1 and TRBJ1-1, with a weak D call TRBD1 (5 bases). Germline V gene data show CDR1 as SQVTM and CDR2 as ANQGSEA. CDR3 length: 14 residues. Trimming shortened V by 5 bases and J by 3 bases, and 16 bases separated the two germline ends. CDR3 protein: CSVTGAGTYTEAFF. CDR3 DNA sequence: TGCAGCGTTACCGGGGCCGGGACTTACACTGAAGCTTTCTTT.

This chain uses TRBV12-3 or TRBV12-4 with TRBJ1-1; the D gene is possibly TRBD1 (6 bases). Trimming shortened V by 3 bases and J by 7 bases, and 12 bases separated the two germline ends. CDR3 length equals 13 residues. The CDR3 DNA sequence: TGTGCCAGCAGTTTGCAGGGGTTGGGTGAAGCTTTCTTT. It encodes CASSLQGLGEAFF.